This TCR beta chain was retrieved from a study of human T cells and chemical hapten exposure (dated by TCRdb to 2020 to 2022). Background for the entire study: For sensitization, 2% DPC in acetone was applied to a 2 cm by 2 cm area of upper inner arm skin. Weekly therapeutic DPC doses were additionally applied to the scalp of patients throughout the roughly 22-week study period. Patch tests used Finn chambers with 0.01% DPC on the upper back, scored after 6 days by International Contact Dermatitis Research Group standards. The patient cohort, mostly female, included alopecia areata with under or over 50% scalp involvement, alopecia totalis and alopecia universalis. Libraries were pooled for sequencing, and per-sample TCR yields varied mainly because of small differences in library volumes within the pool. Peripheral blood TCR repertoire changes were tracked in vivo in alopecia patients during primary and secondary sensitization to the hapten diphenylcyclopropenone (DPC). Patient blood was sampled pre-sensitization (week 0) and at 2, 6 and about 24 weeks after DPC sensitization. Twenty-nine alopecia patients gave blood for TCR sequencing at one to four time points (pre-sensitization, 2, 6 and 24 weeks). Each blood RNA sample was used to sequence both TCR alpha and TCR beta chains.

CDR1 and CDR2 were assigned from the germline V gene as MDHEN and SYDVKM. Trimming takes 4 bases from V and 7 bases from J, and the germline ends sit 14 bases apart. The CDR3 numbers 14 residues from cysteine through phenylalanine. Only the CDR3 portion is preserved as DNA: 42 bases, with reading frame beginning at the first base. Overall results and qualifications from the work: DPC sensitization did not change how many TCRs were above 1 in 1000 frequency, and no evidence was found of alterations in global repertoire structure. A positive correlation was found between the number of PT1 expanded TCRs and patch test score, with significance reached at thresholds 8, 16 and 32 but not 4. Because every patient had alopecia, a presumed autoimmune disease, the patients' immune response might differ from that of healthy individuals. After repeated subsampling, the strength of the expansion versus patch-test correlation and the threshold at which it became significant changed. Compared with pre-sensitization or healthy control sets, expanded TCRs formed significantly more large CDR3 similarity clusters, which is consistent with antigen-driven responses.

In regard to this clonotype: The antigen it binds to is not known. Base qualities were left out, and no much larger clone turns up one base away.

Libraries were made using RACE. These reads were obtained on a NextSeq 500. During library preparation, unique molecular identifiers were attached to individual cDNA molecules so that TCRs could be counted quantitatively and reproducibly. Concerning the study's data processing: The median number of TCRs per sample was over 95,000, ranging from roughly 20,000 to 690,600. The Decombinator software suite was used to annotate the V, J and CDR3 of the TCR reads. For PS versus PT1 abundance plots, all samples were subsampled to the same number of TCRs (28,000). TCRs were defined as expanded if absent before sensitization and observed at least eight times at the 2-week time point. Through fastp at Q25 and MiXCR, TCRdb rebuilt clones from the public reads, retaining in-frame beta chains. Each entry is one CDR3 protein sequence, shown with its most common DNA and genes. These V and J calls rely on TCRdb rather than the paper's analysis. Within this sample are about 55,000 distinct CDR3 sequences, with more than 9% of them counted one time only. The top ten constitute 8.5% to 10% of the sample.

This specimen's time point label, per the study, means: pre-sensitization, week 0. The treatment or condition label, read with the paper, signifies: therapeutic diphenylcyclopropenone sensitization with weekly scalp DPC. Total RNA was isolated from unfractionated whole blood collected in Tempus Blood RNA tubes. Blood at each patch-test visit was drawn before the patch test was applied. Eligible patients were aged 18 to 70, diagnosed with alopecia, deemed suitable for DPC therapy, and excluded if pregnant. The sequence links TRBV28 to TRBJ2-4; the D region possibly corresponds to TRBD1 (6 bases align). The sequences come from whole blood, collected in connection with sensitization to the hapten diphenylcyclopropenone (DPC). This receptor was obtained from a woman in her twenties or thirties with alopecia areata. Some clones in this sample may be carry-over from other donors' samples. The CDR3 here reads CASSSSGVGNIQYF. The sequenced DNA is TGTGCCAGCAGTTCTTCAGGGGTAGGGAACATTCAGTACTTC.